The following is a T cell receptor (beta chain) sequence with its context. The record originates from a study of blood T cell repertoires in COVID-19. Study context: Donors in the United States, Italy and Spain gave samples during acute or convalescent COVID-19. The analysed material was cDNA or gDNA that came from T cells, B-cell-depleted T cells, or PBMCs.

Original methodology: Scientists estimated how many nucleated cells there were by amplifying reference gene primers. The method was immunoSEQ multiplex PCR; TCRdb's version includes in-frame clones alone and lacks a portion of them. V and J calls and clone size are those listed in that table; D and trimming were worked out from the DNA. This sample yields roughly 200,000 clones, of which about 85% are seen a single time; 2.5% to 3% belongs to the top ten. The origin of this receptor is a woman between 25 and 40 years old with active or convalescent COVID-19. Sample: peripheral blood.

The CDR3 nucleotides are TGTGCCAGCAGCCGGGGGGCGGCCGGAAACACCATATATTTT. Protein product: CASSRGAAGNTIYF. The chain combines TRBV13 with TRBJ1-3; maybe TRBD1 (6 bases). This CDR3 is built from 14 residues. Trimming removed 5 bases at V and 4 bases at J, with 12 bases between. The V gene's germline CDR1 is PRHDT and CDR2 FYEKMQ (reference sequence).